Listed below are T cell receptor beta chains from one sample, sequenced in a study of spatial heterogeneity in lung cancer. Via MiXCR, TCRdb re-called the 5' RACE reads, giving one row per CDR3 protein. The table has about 2,100 distinct CDR3 sequences, more than 6% seen once; the top ten hold approximately 10%. The sample here was normal lung tissue next to the tumor, taken at surgery. The receptors stem from a female donor with early-stage non-small cell lung cancer. Both conserved end residues are part of each CDR3. Each record gives: V gene, J gene, clone size, CDR3 protein. Size is stated as once, few, many or a size class.

v_gene: TRBV7-2; j_gene: TRBJ2-3; abundance: medium-sized; CDR3aa: CASSFGTSGRRRGDTQYF
v_gene: TRBV5-4; j_gene: TRBJ2-1; abundance: medium-sized; CDR3aa: CASSFAGSSYNEQFF
v_gene: TRBV11-2; j_gene: TRBJ2-5; abundance: medium-sized; CDR3aa: CATTGSSGVRGQETQYF
v_gene: TRBV12-3/TRBV12-4; j_gene: TRBJ2-3; abundance: medium-sized; CDR3aa: CASSFGGGADTQYF
v_gene: TRBV19; j_gene: TRBJ1-5; abundance: medium-sized; CDR3aa: CASSPNRRGNQPQHF
v_gene: TRBV18; j_gene: TRBJ2-6; abundance: medium-sized; CDR3aa: CASSPRHLTAGANVLTF
v_gene: TRBV20-1; j_gene: TRBJ2-7; abundance: medium-sized; CDR3aa: CSARDESGWKGEQYF
v_gene: TRBV11-1; j_gene: TRBJ2-3; abundance: medium-sized; CDR3aa: CASSSAFSGSRDTQYF
v_gene: TRBV4-3; j_gene: TRBJ2-5; abundance: medium-sized; CDR3aa: CASSQASGGGETQYF
v_gene: TRBV27; j_gene: TRBJ2-3; abundance: medium-sized; CDR3aa: CASSLGVTDTQYF
v_gene: TRBV7-2; j_gene: TRBJ2-3; abundance: medium-sized; CDR3aa: CASSLVGRGGADTQYF
v_gene: TRBV23-1; j_gene: TRBJ1-5; abundance: few; CDR3aa: CASRMTGPNQPQHF
v_gene: TRBV2; j_gene: TRBJ2-3; abundance: medium-sized; CDR3aa: CASSAEDRVYTDTQYF
v_gene: TRBV7-7; j_gene: TRBJ1-1; abundance: medium-sized; CDR3aa: CASSLTVNTEAFF
v_gene: TRBV19; j_gene: TRBJ2-3; abundance: large; CDR3aa: CASSIQGSTDTQYF
v_gene: TRBV10-3; j_gene: TRBJ2-6; abundance: few; CDR3aa: CAISDGGSGANVLTF
v_gene: TRBV20-1; j_gene: TRBJ1-4; abundance: medium-sized; CDR3aa: CSAIHQGAGEKLFF
v_gene: TRBV7-2; j_gene: TRBJ2-3; abundance: medium-sized; CDR3aa: CASSSDRRSTDTQYF
v_gene: TRBV11-2; j_gene: TRBJ2-5; abundance: medium-sized; CDR3aa: CASSPGLAGRRETQYF
v_gene: TRBV27; j_gene: TRBJ1-2; abundance: medium-sized; CDR3aa: CASLKGYGYTF
v_gene: TRBV3-1; j_gene: TRBJ2-5; abundance: medium-sized; CDR3aa: CASSPWVEETQYF
v_gene: TRBV6-2/TRBV6-3; j_gene: TRBJ2-7; abundance: medium-sized; CDR3aa: CASQDGPREQYF
v_gene: TRBV30; j_gene: TRBJ1-5; abundance: medium-sized; CDR3aa: CAWSVRDREVGNSNQPQHF
v_gene: TRBV12-3/TRBV12-4; j_gene: TRBJ1-5; abundance: medium-sized; CDR3aa: CASRDSSSISPQHF
v_gene: TRBV2; j_gene: TRBJ2-1; abundance: medium-sized; CDR3aa: CASSDDANEQFF
v_gene: TRBV5-1; j_gene: TRBJ2-5; abundance: medium-sized; CDR3aa: CASSPTGDQQETQYF
v_gene: TRBV29-1; j_gene: TRBJ2-3; abundance: medium-sized; CDR3aa: CSVGRRGRVDTQYF
v_gene: TRBV4-3; j_gene: TRBJ2-2; abundance: medium-sized; CDR3aa: CASSQEGVYGELFF
v_gene: TRBV19; j_gene: TRBJ2-3; abundance: medium-sized; CDR3aa: CASSIHASTDTQYF
v_gene: TRBV7-2; j_gene: TRBJ2-7; abundance: medium-sized; CDR3aa: CASSPQQGGYEQYF
v_gene: TRBV20-1; j_gene: TRBJ1-2; abundance: medium-sized; CDR3aa: CSARDPSMGGYTF
v_gene: TRBV10-3; j_gene: TRBJ2-1; abundance: large; CDR3aa: CAISPATDYNEQFF
v_gene: TRBV5-1; j_gene: TRBJ1-6; abundance: medium-sized; CDR3aa: CASSFLGPGDSPLHF
v_gene: TRBV11-3; j_gene: TRBJ2-5; abundance: medium-sized; CDR3aa: CASSLASGTGDAEVQETQYF
v_gene: TRBV7-9; j_gene: TRBJ2-5; abundance: medium-sized; CDR3aa: CASGTWGNSGETQYF
v_gene: TRBV5-1; j_gene: TRBJ2-5; abundance: medium-sized; CDR3aa: CASRLEETQYF
v_gene: TRBV7-9; j_gene: TRBJ2-5; abundance: medium-sized; CDR3aa: CASSLSSQYQETQYF
v_gene: TRBV27; j_gene: TRBJ1-3; abundance: medium-sized; CDR3aa: CASSLNSPGTGNTIYF
v_gene: TRBV6-6; j_gene: TRBJ2-1; abundance: large; CDR3aa: CASSPLGTSGYNEQFF
v_gene: TRBV6-5; j_gene: TRBJ2-7; abundance: medium-sized; CDR3aa: CASSYSNFLSPGEQYF
v_gene: TRBV29-1; j_gene: TRBJ2-7; abundance: many; CDR3aa: CSVEVVAYEQYF
v_gene: TRBV5-6; j_gene: TRBJ2-6; abundance: medium-sized; CDR3aa: CASRVRGAGANVLTF
v_gene: TRBV12-3/TRBV12-4; j_gene: TRBJ2-5; abundance: medium-sized; CDR3aa: CASSLPRTQETQYF
v_gene: TRBV7-9; j_gene: TRBJ1-3; abundance: medium-sized; CDR3aa: CASSSSSGNTIYF
v_gene: TRBV18; j_gene: TRBJ1-1; abundance: few; CDR3aa: CASSPPGRSNTEAFF
v_gene: TRBV20-1; j_gene: TRBJ1-5; abundance: medium-sized; CDR3aa: CSAGPREGNQPQHF
v_gene: TRBV20-1; j_gene: TRBJ2-1; abundance: medium-sized; CDR3aa: CSAPTSVSYNEQFF
v_gene: TRBV2; j_gene: TRBJ2-3; abundance: medium-sized; CDR3aa: CASSESLLRGLGTDTQYF
v_gene: TRBV5-1; j_gene: TRBJ2-1; abundance: medium-sized; CDR3aa: CASSLEGGDNEQFF
v_gene: TRBV3-1; j_gene: TRBJ2-3; abundance: few; CDR3aa: CASSQSGNTQYF